These 24 T cell receptor beta chains originate from one sample sequenced in a study of blood T cell repertoires in COVID-19. Profiling relied on immunoSEQ multiplex PCR, and the TCRdb table lists in-frame clones only, not all of them. This sample has 85,000 to 100,000 clones; just over 90% occur once, and the top ten carry 1.5% to 2%. Sequenced material: peripheral blood. All receptors derive from a man aged 55 to 70 with acute or convalescent COVID-19.

This clone was recorded only once. The V gene is TRBV27, the J gene TRBJ1-1, with 11 bases lining up with TRBD1. The CDR3 sequence is 16 residues long. Per the germline V gene, CDR1 is MNHEY and CDR2 is SMNVEV (reference sequence). The J segment lost 0 bases and the V segment lost 6 bases, leaving 6 bases of the junction unmatched. The CDR3 reads CASRPDRGQMNTEAFF. CDR3 nucleotides: TGTGCCAGCAGACCGGACAGGGGGCAGATGAACACTGAAGCTTTCTTT.

This chain connects TRBV7-2 to TRBJ1-6; D not certain. Germline V lookup: CDR1 SGHTA, CDR2 FQGNSA. The V end was cut by 0 bases, the J end by 9 bases, with 12 bases between. The CDR3 has 15 residues. The CDR3 region has the DNA TGTGCCAGCAGCTTAGCGCAGGTCCATACTTCACCCCTCCACTTT. It specifies CASSLAQVHTSPLHF.

This chain links TRBV28 with TRBJ1-1, with TRBD1 identical over 7 bases. Trimming at V came to 2 bases and at J to 4 bases, leaving 4 bases not matched to a gene. This CDR3 contains 14 residues. Germline values: CDR1 MDHEN, CDR2 SYDVKM. CDR3 bases: TGTGCCAGCAGTTTAGGGGACAGCTTCACTGAAGCTTTCTTT. The encoded protein is CASSLGDSFTEAFF.

This clone is a singleton in its sample. The CDR3 sequence is CASGSTGVRTEAFF. The CDR3 DNA follows: TGTGCTAGTGGTTCAACAGGGGTAAGGACTGAAGCTTTCTTT. This chain links TRBV12-5 with TRBJ1-1, with TRBD1 matching over 7 bases. CDR1 and CDR2 from the germline V gene are LGHNT and FRNRAP. Trimming took 4 bases from V and 5 from J; bases not matched to a gene: 7. The CDR3 is 14 amino acids.

The chain joins TRBV28 to TRBJ1-5; D possibly corresponds to TRBD1 (5 bases). V lost 5 bases and J lost 3, with 11 bases in between. The CDR3 sequence is 14 residues long. Looked up from germline, CDR1 is MDHEN and CDR2 is SYDVKM. The CDR3 DNA is TGTGCCAGCAGTGGAGAAGGGGCCAATCAGCCCCAGCATTTT. This sequence encodes CASSGEGANQPQHF.

This chain connects TRBV5-1 to TRBJ1-1; TRBD1 matches at 9 bases. The CDR3 totals 14 residues. Trimming took 0 bases from V and 5 from J; bases not matched to a gene: 2. Germline lookup yields CDR1 SGHRS and CDR2 YFSETQ. The CDR3 here is CASSLDRGRTEAFF. The CDR3 DNA sequence: TGCGCCAGCAGCTTGGACAGGGGGCGAACTGAAGCTTTCTTT.

The chain links TRBV24-1 to TRBJ2-1, with a possible D match to TRBD1 (6 bases). The CDR3 runs 13 residues. Germline V gives CDR1 KGHDR, CDR2 SFDVKD. Trimming shortened V by 6 bases and J by 8 bases, and 13 bases separated the two germline ends. Here the CDR3 DNA reads TGTGCCACCAGTCCAGGGGCGCCGGATGAGCAGTTCTTC. This encodes CATSPGAPDEQFF.

The rearrangement joins TRBV11-3 to TRBJ2-2; tentatively, D is TRBD1 (5 bases). The V end was cut by 5 bases, the J end by 2 bases, with 9 bases between. Germline V CDR1 and CDR2: SGHNT, YENEEA. This CDR3 has 14 residues. CDR3 in amino acids: CASSPQANTGELFF. CDR3 in DNA: TGTGCCAGCAGCCCACAGGCAAACACCGGGGAGCTGTTTTTT.

The chain couples TRBV3-1 (or the pseudogene TRBV3-2) to TRBJ2-1; D perhaps matches TRBD2 (6 bases). Germline lookup yields CDR1 LGHDT and CDR2 YNNKEL (reference sequence). Between the trimmed V and J ends, which lost 5 bases and 3 bases, there was a span of 14 bases. The CDR3 consists of 15 residues. CDR3 nucleotides: TGTGCCAGCAGCTTCGGTGGAGGGAGCTACAATGAGCAGTTCTTC. This sequence encodes CASSFGGGSYNEQFF.

The J gene is TRBJ2-1, the V gene TRBV4-2; 8 bases line up with TRBD2. The CDR3 sequence is 16 residues long. J lost 7 bases, V lost 2 bases, and 10 bases had no gene match. CDR1 and CDR2 (germline): LGHNA, YNFKEQ. CDR3 residues: CASSQSSLGLVNEQFF. Here the CDR3 DNA reads TGTGCCAGCAGCCAATCCTCACTGGGACTAGTAAATGAGCAGTTCTTC.

V usage is TRBV12-5 and J usage is TRBJ2-3; 7 nucleotides line up with TRBD2. V lost 2 bases to trimming and J lost 3 bases; unmatched junction nucleotides: 2. This CDR3 comprises 14 residues. Germline CDR1 reads LGHNT; CDR2 reads FRNRAP. This CDR3 is CASGLSGATDTQYF. CDR3 nucleotide sequence: TGTGCTAGTGGTTTGAGCGGGGCAACAGATACGCAGTATTTT.

The gene calls are TRBV10-3 and TRBJ2-3; TRBD2 matches at 8 bases. Germline-derived CDR1 and CDR2 are ENHRY and SYGVKD. This CDR3 spans 17 amino acids. The V gene end was trimmed by 2 bases and the J gene end by 0 bases; junction bases not matched to a gene: 7. The CDR3 DNA is TGTGCCATCAGTGAGCCCGGGGGGGGATCTAGCACAGATACGCAGTATTTT. Protein sequence: CAISEPGGGSSTDTQYF.

With regard to this clone: A read error may produce the germline difference seen at one junction end. The J gene is TRBJ1-2, the V gene TRBV30; D call uncertain. The germline CDR1 and CDR2 sequences are GTSNPN and SVGIG (reference sequence). The CDR3 totals 11 residues. The CDR3 sequence is CAWSVRDFAKF. For the CDR3, the DNA is TGTGCCTGGAGTGTACGGGATTTTGCTAAGTTC.

The genes are TRBV12-3 or TRBV12-4 and TRBJ2-5; D gene unclear. The CDR3 is 13 residues long. V lost 3 bases to trimming and J lost 5 bases, with 10 bases between them. For the CDR3, the DNA is TGTGCCAGCAGTTTGAGCGATCGGGAGACCCAGTACTTC. Its translation is CASSLSDRETQYF.

V gene TRBV30 combines with J gene TRBJ1-2; D gene uncertain. The germline gives CDR1 GTSNPN, CDR2 SVGIG (reference sequence). The CDR3 totals 14 residues. Deletions cut 1 base from V and 4 bases from J, with 13 bases between. CDR3 DNA: TGTGCCTGGAGTGGATTCGGGTTCGGCTATGGCTACACCTTC. Translation gives CAWSGFGFGYGYTF.

This chain connects TRBV11-3 to TRBJ1-3; 10 bases map to TRBD1. The CDR3 consists of 15 residues. V gave up 5 bases and J gave up 3 bases; unmatched junction bases: 4. From germline, CDR1 is SGHNT and CDR2 YENEEA. CDR3 loop: CASSRGTGVGNTIYF. CDR3 sequence (DNA): TGTGCCAGCAGCCGTGGGACAGGGGTTGGAAACACCATATATTTT.

This chain joins TRBV7-2 and TRBJ2-7, with TRBD1 matching 10 bases. CDR1 and CDR2 from the germline V gene are SGHTA and FQGNSA. V gave up 1 base and J gave up 4 bases; unmatched junction bases: 4. This CDR3 is 15 amino acids long. CDR3 bases: TGTGCCAGCAGCTTAGATGGACAGGGGGGATACGAGCAGTACGTC. It is translated as CASSLDGQGGYEQYV.

The chain recombines TRBV3-1 (or the pseudogene TRBV3-2) with TRBJ1-2, with D perhaps matching TRBD1 (5 bases). The germline V gene encodes CDR1 LGHDT and CDR2 YNNKEL (reference sequence). This CDR3 is 13 amino acids long. V was pared by 4 bases and J by 3 bases, with 9 bases between. CDR3 bases: TGTGCCAGCAGCCTAGGGGCACACTATGGCTACACCTTC. This encodes CASSLGAHYGYTF.

The V and J genes are TRBV5-8 and TRBJ2-1; TRBD2 agrees at 10 bases. With V trimmed by 0 bases and J by 7 bases, 7 bases remained unmatched. The CDR3 sequence is 16 residues long. Germline V gives CDR1 SGHTS, CDR2 YDEGEE. In DNA, the CDR3 is TGTGCCAGCAGCTTGGAGGGTCTAGCGGGGGTTAATGAGCAGTTCTTC. Amino acid sequence: CASSLEGLAGVNEQFF.

CDR3 sequence: CASSRLYTDTQYF. The DNA of the CDR3 is TGTGCCAGCAGCCGACTGTACACAGATACGCAGTATTTT. The chain employs TRBV27 and TRBJ2-3; unclear D gene. V was shortened by 6 bases and J by 2 bases, with 9 bases between the two germline ends. The germline CDR1 and CDR2 sequences are MNHEY and SMNVEV (reference sequence). This CDR3 has 13 residues.

The count of this clone is one. J is TRBJ2-1 and V is TRBV6-5, with TRBD2 matching 8 bases. V was pared by 8 bases and J by 10 bases, with 7 bases of the junction left unmatched. The CDR3 runs 12 residues. CDR1 MNHEY and CDR2 SVGAGI come from the germline V gene. CDR3 in amino acids: CASGTRGGEQFF. The DNA of the CDR3 is TGTGCCAGCGGCACCCGCGGGGGGGAGCAGTTCTTC.

The gene calls are TRBV6-6 and TRBJ1-2, with TRBD1 identical over 8 bases. J was trimmed by 4 bases and V by 8 bases; bases with no gene match: 9. The germline gives CDR1 MNHNY, CDR2 SVGAGI (reference sequence). This CDR3 region has 14 residues. CDR3 loop: CASAAIQGGYGYTF. CDR3 bases: TGTGCCAGCGCCGCGATACAGGGGGGCTATGGCTACACCTTC.

The chain carries TRBV24-1 and TRBJ2-3; 9 positions match TRBD1. The CDR3 totals 15 residues. Per the germline V gene, CDR1 is KGHDR and CDR2 is SFDVKD. J lost 3 bases, V lost 5 bases, and 5 bases had no gene match. In nucleotides, the CDR3 is TGTGCCACCAGTGGAACAGGGGGCTCGACAGATACGCAGTATTTT. Its translation: CATSGTGGSTDTQYF.

V gene TRBV21-1 combines with J gene TRBJ1-1; the D call in the table, TRBD1, was not verified against the DNA. TRBV21-1 corresponds to a pseudogene. This CDR3 is built from 14 residues. CDR3 nucleotide sequence: TGTGCCAGCAGCACACGACAGGAAGGGTCTGAAGCTTTCTTT. As protein: CASSTRQEGSEAFF.